This entry features one TCR beta chain sequence. This record comes from a study of blood T cell repertoires in COVID-19. Study background: Spain, Italy and the United States supplied samples that represented acute and convalescent COVID-19. PBMCs, B-cell-depleted T cells, or T cells were the source of the cDNA or gDNA that made up the material.

CDR1 ENHRY and CDR2 SYGVKD come from the germline V gene. The CDR3 is 15 residues long. V was clipped by 8 bases and J by 7 bases; unmatched bases: 12. Original processing notes: Estimation of nucleated cell counts relied on the amplification of reference gene primers. Some clones are missing from TCRdb's copy, which holds only in-frame ones; the method was immunoSEQ multiplex PCR. The D gene and trimming were derived from the DNA, and the V and J assignments and clone size from that table. The table has a few hundred thousand clones, 70% to 90% seen once; the top ten hold about 3%. The sequence derives from a young woman with active or convalescent COVID-19. The sequencing input was peripheral blood. The rearrangement links TRBV10-3 to TRBJ2-7, with 12 bases lining up with TRBD1. The chain's CDR3 is CAISSTGQGAGEQYF. The CDR3, as DNA: TGTGCCATCTCGTCTACGGGACAGGGGGCTGGAGAGCAGTACTTC.